This T cell receptor delta chain was sequenced in a study of Vδ1+ human thymocytes (dated by TCRdb to about 2018). For context, the study as a whole: mRNA-level TRG and TRD CDR3 repertoires of highly purified Vdelta1+ thymocytes from young children were characterised as a data resource. The multiplex-based CDR3 amplicon strategy had previously been validated against 5'RACE-based CDR3 amplicon generation methods.

Points the paper makes about the study in general: In contrast to oligoclonal peripheral blood repertoires, thymic TRG and TRD repertoires appeared to be highly polyclonal with Gaussian CDR3 length distributions. Even though sort purity was high, about 20% of thymic TRD sequences were Vdelta2 (and few were Vdelta3), which was not the case for the peripheral blood Vdelta1+ controls. Because no clustering by age or sex was seen, donors were not stratified by age or sex in the analyses. The authors advised highly purified populations and single-cell validation, since unexpected Vdelta2 sequences could cause misinterpretation of bulk repertoire data. Many TRG clonotypes were found to be shared between donors (up to roughly 6.9x10^3), whereas TRD repertoires were found to be essentially private (max roughly 120 shared).

About this clone: Which antigen it targets is not known. No base qualities exist here, and no much larger clone lies one base off it.

Compared with germline, V lacks 2 bases and J lacks 2 bases; bases without a gene match: 26. CDR1 and CDR2 (TSWWSYY, QGS) derive from the germline V gene. Including the terminal cysteine and phenylalanine, the CDR3 comprises 23 residues. Only the CDR3 portion is preserved as DNA: 69 bases, with reading frame beginning at the first base. Thymic samples were depleted of alphabeta T cells, then CD3+ TCRVdelta1+ TCRVdelta2- thymocytes were FACS-sorted. The purity of the sorted Vdelta1+ thymocytes fell between about 98% and 99.6%. Thymic specimens came from roughly eight paediatric patients undergoing corrective cardiac surgery, aged from roughly 5 days to 15 months. The thymic tissue was dispersed, and mononuclear cells were isolated using a Histopaque-1077 density gradient. The staining antibodies were anti-TCRVdelta1 clone TS8.2, anti-TCRVdelta2 clone B6, anti-CD3 clone HIT3a and anti-TCRalphabeta clone IP26.

RNA was extracted with the RNeasy mini kit and reverse transcribed using Superscript III. Multiplex PCR was used to generate CDR3 amplicons, with pooled V-gene forward primers and a constant-region reverse primer carrying Illumina adaptor overhangs. After gel purification, the amplicons were indexed with Nextera index primers during approximately 8 additional PCR cycles and then purified using AMPure XP beads. The libraries were sequenced on an Illumina MiSeq using paired-end 250 bp reads, dual indexing and an approximately 20% PhiX spike-in. Per the source publication's procedure: Reads were quality checked with FastQC, and TRG read pairs were merged with ea-utils fastq-join. Annotation of sequences was performed with IMGT/HighV-QUEST, only productive sequences with unambiguous V-gene assignment were retained, and clonotypes were defined by identical CDR3 sequence. VDJtools 1.1.1, tcR 2.2.3, Treemap and vegan Shannon diversity in R 3.4.4 were used for downstream analysis. TCRdb reprocessed the public data with the CATT caller; entries with the same nucleotide sequence were combined afterwards. These V and J calls derive from TCRdb rather than the authors' analysis. The sample profile shows some 73,000 delta-chain clones; 30% to 45% of them were found once. The ten largest clones add up to 0.2% to 0.3% of the sample.

This receptor was identified in a boy under two years old who had congenital heart surgery. Material for sequencing was Vdelta1+ gamma-delta thymocytes from the thymus. Interpreted using the paper, the cell subset or site label stands for: FACS-sorted CD3+ TCRalphabeta- TCRVdelta1+ TCRVdelta2- thymocytes. The sequence links TRDV1 to TRDJ1; 10 central bases correspond to TRDD3. The CDR3 region has the sequence CALGEGPHFLLYWGINGTDKLIF. The bases read TGTGCTCTTGGGGAAGGCCCCCACTTCCTACTGTACTGGGGGATTAATGGGACCGATAAACTCATCTTT.